These T cell receptor beta chains were read from a single sample in a study of patients and donors after allogeneic stem cell transplantation. TCRdb fed the RT-PCR reads into MiXCR, producing one record per CDR3 protein. The sample includes about 960,000 distinct CDR3 sequences, 18% of them seen just once. The specimen sequenced was blood, either unsorted or a sorted T cell fraction (not recorded which). The receptor source for this set is a human donor who was either an allogeneic HSCT recipient or a stem cell or donor lymphocyte infusion donor (not recorded which). It is not recorded whose cells these are; they may come from a transplant donor. CDR3s include the opening cysteine and the closing phenylalanine or tryptophan. A D gene is named only where the DNA matches it firmly. Clone sizes are given selectively: once, few, many, or a class where the clone is expanded.

abundance	d_gene	v_gene	j_gene	CDR3aa	CDR3nt
few	TRBD1	TRBV29-1	TRBJ2-1	CSVEFGTRDRGYNEQFF	TGCAGCGTTGAATTTGGGACGAGGGACAGGGGGTATAATGAGCAGTTCTTC
few	-	TRBV15	TRBJ1-1	CATSRGGTGSFMEAFF	TGTGCCACCAGCAGAGGGGGAACAGGGAGTTTCATGGAGGCTTTCTTT
-	TRBD1	TRBV5-1	TRBJ2-7	CASSRDRATYEQYF	TGCGCCAGCAGCCGGGACAGGGCCACCTACGAGCAGTACTTC
-	-	TRBV21-1	TRBJ1-1	CASSNGRGDTEAFF	TGTGCCAGCAGCAATGGAAGGGGGGACACTGAAGCTTTCTTT
few	TRBD1	TRBV20-1	TRBJ1-2	CSEGKGQGTFGGYTF	TGCAGTGAGGGAAAGGGACAGGGGACCTTCGGGGGCTACACCTTC
-	TRBD1	TRBV5-6	TRBJ2-5	CASSLAGTEQETQYF	TGTGCCAGCAGCTTGGCGGGGACAGAACAAGAGACCCAGTACTTC
-	TRBD2	TRBV9	TRBJ2-7	CASSKGLVESYEQYF	TGTGCCAGCAGCAAAGGACTAGTGGAGTCCTACGAGCAGTACTTC
few	-	TRBV3-1	TRBJ2-2	CASSQDLQRANTGELFF	TGTGCCAGCAGCCAAGATCTTCAGCGGGCGAACACCGGGGAGCTGTTTTTT
-	-	TRBV25-1	TRBJ1-2	CASSDEDGHYGYTF	TGTGCCAGCAGTGATGAGGACGGCCACTATGGCTACACCTTC
few	-	TRBV24-1	TRBJ2-3	CATSDLGGPNTDTQYF	TGTGCCACCAGTGATTTGGGGGGACCCAACACAGATACGCAGTATTTT
few	TRBD1	TRBV24-1	TRBJ2-1	CATSDQTGPSGNEQFF	TGTGCCACCAGTGACCAGACAGGGCCCTCTGGGAATGAGCAGTTCTTC
few	-	TRBV6-2/TRBV6-3	TRBJ1-5	CASSSPYSNQPQHF	TGTGCCAGCAGTTCCCCGTATAGCAATCAGCCCCAGCATTTT
few	-	TRBV4-3	TRBJ1-1	CASSQDHPGNTEAFF	TGCGCCAGCAGCCAAGATCATCCGGGGAACACTGAAGCTTTCTTT
few	-	TRBV5-1	TRBJ2-3	CASSLVQGGADTQYF	TGCGCCAGCAGCTTGGTTCAGGGAGGTGCAGATACGCAGTATTTT
few	TRBD1	TRBV20-1	TRBJ1-6	CSALSQGATGTLHF	TGCAGTGCCTTGTCACAGGGGGCCACAGGAACCCTCCACTTT
few	-	TRBV29-1	TRBJ2-2	CSVEPISEGRELFF	TGCAGCGTTGAGCCCATTTCGGAGGGAAGGGAGCTGTTTTTT
-	TRBD2	TRBV20-1	TRBJ2-1	CSAFPHPAGARNEQFF	TGCAGTGCTTTTCCCCACCCTGCGGGAGCGAGGAATGAGCAGTTCTTC
-	TRBD1	TRBV7-8	TRBJ2-3	CASSLGQGAEDTQYF	TGTGCCAGCAGCTTAGGACAGGGGGCGGAAGATACGCAGTATTTT
-	TRBD1	TRBV3-1	TRBJ1-1	CASSTRQGPGTEAFF	TGTGCCAGCAGCACCCGACAGGGTCCAGGGACTGAAGCTTTCTTT
few	-	TRBV5-1	TRBJ2-7	CASSLAKGRNEQYF	TGCGCCAGCAGCTTGGCGAAGGGTCGGAACGAGCAGTACTTC
few	-	TRBV5-1	TRBJ2-5	CASSLVMGPTRETQYF	TGCGCCAGCAGCTTAGTAATGGGACCGACCAGGGAGACCCAGTACTTC
-	-	TRBV7-3	TRBJ2-6	CASSLIGQGPAVSSGANVLTF	TGTGCCAGCAGCTTAATAGGGCAGGGGCCGGCTGTTAGCTCTGGGGCCAACGTCCTGACTTTC
few	TRBD2	TRBV7-8	TRBJ2-7	CASRPFREETYEQYF	TGTGCCAGCAGACCATTCCGGGAGGAGACCTACGAGCAGTACTTC
few	TRBD2	TRBV15	TRBJ2-7	CATSRGLAGTYEQYF	TGTGCCACCAGCAGAGGCCTAGCGGGGACCTACGAGCAGTACTTC
few	TRBD1	TRBV29-1	TRBJ1-1	CSVEDTGGSAEAFF	TGCAGCGTTGAAGATACAGGGGGGAGCGCTGAAGCTTTCTTT
few	TRBD1	TRBV6-2/TRBV6-3	TRBJ2-1	CASSRFSGTGIRNEQFF	TGTGCCAGCAGTCGCTTTAGTGGGACAGGGATCCGTAATGAGCAGTTCTTC
-	TRBD2	TRBV3-1	TRBJ2-2	CASSQDNGVIGLAGGNTGELFF	TGTGCCAGCAGCCAAGATAACGGTGTGATAGGACTAGCGGGGGGGAACACCGGGGAGCTGTTTTTT
many	-	TRBV25-1	TRBJ2-7	CASSASGYEQYF	TGTGCCAGCAGTGCCAGCGGCTACGAGCAGTACTTC
few	-	TRBV2	TRBJ2-1	CASSDGGQSYNEQFF	TGTGCCAGCAGTGATGGGGGGCAATCCTACAATGAGCAGTTCTTC
-	TRBD2	TRBV20-1	TRBJ2-1	CSARDGLAVYNEQFF	TGCAGTGCTAGAGATGGGCTAGCGGTCTACAATGAGCAGTTCTTC
few	TRBD2	TRBV19	TRBJ2-1	CASSQTSGRYGEQFF	TGTGCCAGTAGTCAGACTAGCGGGAGATATGGTGAGCAGTTCTTC
-	-	TRBV5-1	TRBJ2-7	CASSLGPARLTYEQYF	TGCGCCAGCAGCTTGGGCCCGGCCAGGTTAACCTACGAGCAGTACTTC
few	-	TRBV7-9	TRBJ1-2	CASSEGGVYGYTF	TGTGCCAGCAGTGAGGGGGGGGTCTATGGCTACACCTTC
few	TRBD2	TRBV20-1	TRBJ2-1	CSARTSGGAVEQFF	TGCAGTGCTAGGACTAGCGGGGGGGCCGTTGAGCAGTTCTTC
-	TRBD1	TRBV7-9	TRBJ2-7	CASSRTGAQYF	TGTGCCAGCAGCCGAACAGGGGCCCAGTACTTC
-	TRBD2	TRBV7-6	TRBJ2-3	CASSLVAGGLGADTQYF	TGTGCCAGCAGCTTAGTGGCGGGGGGGCTTGGGGCAGATACGCAGTATTTT
-	TRBD1	TRBV30	TRBJ2-7	CAWSVSGQGAGEQYF	TGTGCCTGGAGTGTAAGCGGTCAGGGGGCAGGCGAGCAGTACTTC
-	TRBD2	TRBV5-1	TRBJ2-5	CASSSRLAGEETQYF	TGCGCCAGCAGCTCTCGACTAGCGGGGGAAGAGACCCAGTACTTC
-	-	TRBV3-1	TRBJ1-4	CASSPALGRHEKLFF	TGTGCCAGCAGCCCTGCTTTAGGGCGGCATGAAAAACTGTTTTTT
few	-	TRBV12-3/TRBV12-4	TRBJ1-2	CASRVGDGYTF	TGTGCCAGCAGGGTAGGAGATGGCTACACCTTC
few	-	TRBV7-7	TRBJ2-2	CASSPTGTNGGELFF	TGTGCTAGCAGCCCGACTGGGACAAACGGCGGGGAGCTGTTTTTT
few	-	TRBV29-1	TRBJ2-3	CSVVKGDTQYF	TGCAGCGTTGTGAAGGGGGATACGCAGTATTTT
few	TRBD2	TRBV12-3/TRBV12-4	TRBJ2-7	CASSLLAGGNEQYF	TGTGCCAGCAGTCTCCTAGCGGGGGGTAACGAGCAGTACTTC
-	-	TRBV20-1	TRBJ2-1	CSAHSPGHSYNEQFF	TGCAGTGCTCACAGCCCGGGACATTCCTACAATGAGCAGTTCTTC
many	-	TRBV29-1	TRBJ2-7	CSVEDPGHGPAYEQYF	TGCAGCGTTGAAGACCCGGGACACGGACCAGCATACGAGCAGTACTTC
many	-	TRBV5-1	TRBJ1-5	CASSLGGSNQPQHF	TGTGCCAGCAGCTTAGGGGGAAGCAATCAGCCCCAGCATTTT
few	TRBD2	TRBV19	TRBJ2-7	CASSPGLAGPTTYEQYF	TGTGCCAGTAGTCCAGGACTAGCGGGGCCGACAACCTACGAGCAGTACTTC
-	-	TRBV2	TRBJ1-1	CASSPPRVTEAFF	TGTGCCAGCAGTCCCCCACGAGTCACTGAAGCTTTCTTT
-	-	TRBV30	TRBJ2-4	CAWSSALGSIQYF	TGTGCCTGGAGTTCGGCGTTGGGGAGCATTCAGTACTTC
-	TRBD2	TRBV20-1	TRBJ2-7	CSARTSGSEQYF	TGCAGTGCTAGGACTAGCGGGAGTGAGCAGTACTTC
few	TRBD2	TRBV11-2	TRBJ2-3	CASSLTPTLAGMPDTQYF	TGTGCCAGCAGCCTCACGCCCACCCTAGCGGGAATGCCAGATACGCAGTATTTT
few	TRBD1	TRBV18	TRBJ2-3	CASSPLTGTATDTQYF	TGTGCCAGCTCACCCCTAACCGGGACAGCCACAGATACGCAGTATTTT
-	-	TRBV5-6	TRBJ2-3	CASSLDQKTDTQYF	TGTGCCAGCAGCTTGGATCAGAAAACGGATACGCAGTATTTT
few	-	TRBV12-3/TRBV12-4	TRBJ2-3	CASSLVMGGPTDTQYF	TGTGCCAGCAGCCTGGTTATGGGCGGACCCACAGATACGCAGTATTTT
few	TRBD2	TRBV20-1	TRBJ2-3	CSQRAGGGDTQYF	TGCAGCCAAAGGGCAGGCGGGGGGGATACGCAGTATTTT
many	-	TRBV5-1	TRBJ2-1	CASSFVDSTFEQFF	TGCGCCAGCAGCTTCGTGGACTCCACCTTCGAGCAGTTCTTC
-	-	TRBV7-2	TRBJ2-3	CASIFYGGRGATDTQYF	TGTGCCAGCATCTTCTATGGGGGGCGAGGGGCCACAGATACGCAGTATTTT
few	-	TRBV3-1	TRBJ1-3	CASSQGDRSGNTIYF	TGTGCCAGCAGCCAAGGTGACCGCTCTGGAAACACCATATATTTT
few	-	TRBV5-1	TRBJ1-1	CASSWRTPENTEAFF	TGCGCCAGCAGCTGGCGGACACCCGAGAACACTGAAGCTTTCTTT
-	-	TRBV7-8	TRBJ2-7	CASSPFRVAAYEQYF	TGTGCCAGCAGCCCCTTCAGGGTAGCGGCTTACGAGCAGTACTTC